The rows below give T cell receptor beta chains drawn from one sample of a study of blood T cell repertoires in COVID-19. Measured with immunoSEQ multiplex PCR; TCRdb has only the in-frame clones, and not every one. The sample carries some 240,000 clones, about 90% recorded once. The source material was peripheral blood. These receptors all come from a man in his sixties with COVID-19, enrolled during active disease. Both conserved end residues are part of each CDR3. D genes are given only for firm matches. The listing skips clone size in some rows; elsewhere it reads once, few, many or a size class.

d_gene: -; v_gene: TRBV5-5; j_gene: TRBJ2-2; abundance: few; CDR3aa: CASSLGTANTGELFF; CDR3nt: TGTGCCAGCAGCTTGGGGACAGCGAACACCGGGGAGCTGTTTTTT
d_gene: -; v_gene: TRBV27; j_gene: TRBJ2-2; abundance: -; CDR3aa: CASRLYTGELFF; CDR3nt: TGTGCCAGCAGACTGTACACCGGGGAGCTGTTTTTT
d_gene: -; v_gene: TRBV21-1; j_gene: TRBJ1-6; abundance: -; CDR3aa: CASSKGEDRRVRNYNSPLHF; CDR3nt: TGTGCCAGCAGCAAAGGGGAGGACAGGCGTGTCCGGAACTATAATTCACCCCTCCACTTT
d_gene: TRBD1; v_gene: TRBV5-4; j_gene: TRBJ2-1; abundance: -; CDR3aa: CASRHGTGGRGEQFF; CDR3nt: TGTGCCAGCAGGCACGGGACAGGGGGCAGGGGTGAGCAGTTCTTC
d_gene: TRBD1; v_gene: TRBV14; j_gene: TRBJ2-1; abundance: -; CDR3aa: CASSQRDRVGYNEQFF; CDR3nt: TGTGCCAGCAGCCAACGTGACAGGGTGGGATACAATGAGCAGTTCTTC
d_gene: -; v_gene: TRBV7-2; j_gene: TRBJ1-5; abundance: -; CDR3aa: CASSPGSGRAQPQHF; CDR3nt: TGTGCCAGCAGCCCTGGTTCCGGGCGGGCACAGCCCCAGCATTTT
d_gene: TRBD2; v_gene: TRBV29-1; j_gene: TRBJ2-3; abundance: -; CDR3aa: CSGKGISGGADTQYF; CDR3nt: TGCAGCGGTAAAGGGATCTCGGGGGGGGCAGATACGCAGTATTTT
d_gene: TRBD2; v_gene: TRBV9; j_gene: TRBJ2-1; abundance: -; CDR3aa: CASSVGPLAGTNEQFF; CDR3nt: TGTGCCAGCAGCGTAGGTCCACTAGCGGGAACCAATGAGCAGTTCTTC
d_gene: -; v_gene: TRBV28; j_gene: TRBJ1-5; abundance: -; CDR3aa: CASSSSDQPQHF; CDR3nt: TGTGCCAGCAGTTCGTCAGATCAGCCCCAGCATTTT
d_gene: -; v_gene: TRBV19; j_gene: TRBJ1-4; abundance: -; CDR3aa: CASSYGTSGSGEKLFF; CDR3nt: TGTGCCAGTTCTTACGGGACAAGTGGGTCTGGTGAAAAACTGTTTTTT
d_gene: TRBD1; v_gene: TRBV5-1; j_gene: TRBJ2-3; abundance: -; CDR3aa: CASSRDRGTVDTQYF; CDR3nt: TGCGCCAGCAGTCGGGACAGGGGGACAGTAGATACGCAGTATTTT
d_gene: -; v_gene: TRBV5-1; j_gene: TRBJ1-2; abundance: -; CDR3aa: CASSLTGSSSGYTF; CDR3nt: TGCGCCAGCAGCTTGACAGGATCGAGTAGTGGCTACACCTTC
d_gene: -; v_gene: TRBV7-2; j_gene: TRBJ1-1; abundance: -; CDR3aa: CASSRSAGNTEAFF; CDR3nt: TGTGCCAGCAGCCGCTCGGCGGGGAACACTGAAGCTTTCTTT
d_gene: TRBD2; v_gene: TRBV4-2; j_gene: TRBJ2-5; abundance: -; CDR3aa: CASSQGSGGAQETQYF; CDR3nt: TGTGCCAGCAGCCAAGGGAGCGGGGGGGCCCAAGAGACCCAGTACTTC
d_gene: TRBD1; v_gene: TRBV27; j_gene: TRBJ1-6; abundance: -; CDR3aa: CASSFSPGQPNSPLHF; CDR3nt: TGTGCCAGCAGTTTTTCTCCGGGACAGCCTAATTCACCCCTCCACTTT
d_gene: TRBD2; v_gene: TRBV9; j_gene: TRBJ2-1; abundance: -; CDR3aa: CASSVAAGERNEQFF; CDR3nt: TGTGCCAGCAGCGTAGCAGCGGGAGAACGCAATGAGCAGTTCTTC
d_gene: TRBD2; v_gene: TRBV30; j_gene: TRBJ2-3; abundance: -; CDR3aa: CAWSGGVTDTQYF; CDR3nt: TGTGCCTGGAGCGGGGGGGTAACAGATACGCAGTATTTT
d_gene: TRBD1; v_gene: TRBV5-1; j_gene: TRBJ1-3; abundance: -; CDR3aa: CASSLGTGWIGNTIYF; CDR3nt: TGCGCCAGCAGCTTGGGGACAGGGTGGATCGGAAACACCATATATTTT
d_gene: TRBD2; v_gene: TRBV19; j_gene: TRBJ2-1; abundance: once; CDR3aa: CASSQTSGANNEQFF; CDR3nt: TGTGCCAGTAGTCAGACTAGCGGGGCTAACAATGAGCAGTTCTTC
d_gene: TRBD2; v_gene: TRBV10-2; j_gene: TRBJ2-7; abundance: -; CDR3aa: CASSDGLAGGPYEQYF; CDR3nt: TGCGCCAGCAGTGACGGACTAGCGGGGGGTCCCTACGAGCAGTACTTC
d_gene: -; v_gene: TRBV5-1; j_gene: TRBJ2-5; abundance: -; CDR3aa: CASSPLLGAETQYF; CDR3nt: TGCGCCAGCAGCCCCCTCCTGGGGGCGGAGACCCAGTACTTC
d_gene: TRBD2; v_gene: TRBV19; j_gene: TRBJ2-7; abundance: -; CDR3aa: CASSLTSGGFYEQYF; CDR3nt: TGTGCCAGTAGTTTGACTAGCGGGGGTTTCTACGAGCAGTACTTC
d_gene: TRBD1; v_gene: TRBV23-1; j_gene: TRBJ1-1; abundance: -; CDR3aa: CASSHHWTGRGTEAFF; CDR3nt: TGCGCCAGCAGTCACCACTGGACAGGGCGAGGCACTGAAGCTTTCTTT
d_gene: TRBD2; v_gene: TRBV7-2; j_gene: TRBJ2-1; abundance: -; CDR3aa: CASSSPGTSGRIRNEQFF; CDR3nt: TGTGCCAGCAGCTCCCCCGGGACTAGCGGGAGAATAAGGAATGAGCAGTTCTTC
d_gene: -; v_gene: TRBV30; j_gene: TRBJ1-1; abundance: -; CDR3aa: CAWSSGLNTEAFF; CDR3nt: TGTGCCTGGAGTTCTGGGCTGAACACTGAAGCTTTCTTT
d_gene: TRBD2; v_gene: TRBV19; j_gene: TRBJ2-1; abundance: -; CDR3aa: CASSTYLAGTEQFF; CDR3nt: TGTGCCAGTAGTACCTATCTAGCGGGGACAGAGCAGTTCTTC
d_gene: TRBD1; v_gene: TRBV6-5; j_gene: TRBJ2-7; abundance: -; CDR3aa: CASSYRDSSYEQYF; CDR3nt: TGTGCCAGCAGTTACCGGGACAGCTCCTACGAGCAGTACTTC
d_gene: -; v_gene: TRBV7-9; j_gene: TRBJ1-2; abundance: -; CDR3aa: CASSREGANYGYTF; CDR3nt: TGTGCCAGCAGCCGCGAAGGGGCAAACTATGGCTACACCTTC
d_gene: TRBD1; v_gene: TRBV2; j_gene: TRBJ1-5; abundance: -; CDR3aa: CASSGQGRNQPQHF; CDR3nt: TGTGCCAGCAGCGGACAGGGGAGGAATCAGCCCCAGCATTTT
d_gene: -; v_gene: TRBV7-8; j_gene: TRBJ1-2; abundance: -; CDR3aa: CASSLGRGLDYGYTF; CDR3nt: TGTGCCAGCAGCTTAGGTAGGGGTTTGGACTATGGCTACACCTTC
d_gene: TRBD1; v_gene: TRBV27; j_gene: TRBJ1-2; abundance: -; CDR3aa: CASSGTGNYGYTF; CDR3nt: TGTGCCAGCAGTGGGACAGGGAACTATGGCTACACCTTC
d_gene: TRBD1; v_gene: TRBV28; j_gene: TRBJ1-2; abundance: -; CDR3aa: CASSSTGGGGYTF; CDR3nt: TGTGCCAGCAGTTCTACAGGGGGCGGCGGCTACACCTTC
d_gene: -; v_gene: TRBV5-1; j_gene: TRBJ1-5; abundance: -; CDR3aa: CASSLAGLSDSNQPQHF; CDR3nt: TGCGCCAGCAGCTTGGCGGGACTTTCAGACAGCAATCAGCCCCAGCATTTT
d_gene: TRBD2; v_gene: TRBV5-4; j_gene: TRBJ2-7; abundance: -; CDR3aa: CASSLDGGTYEQYF; CDR3nt: TGTGCCAGCAGCTTGGACGGGGGGACCTACGAGCAGTACTTC
d_gene: -; v_gene: TRBV4-1; j_gene: TRBJ2-3; abundance: -; CDR3aa: CASSSQKKAADTQYF; CDR3nt: TGCGCCAGCAGCAGCCAGAAAAAGGCGGCAGATACGCAGTATTTT
d_gene: -; v_gene: TRBV4-2; j_gene: TRBJ1-5; abundance: -; CDR3aa: CASSLQRRAGDSNQPQHF; CDR3nt: TGTGCCAGCAGCCTCCAACGTAGGGCGGGGGATAGCAATCAGCCCCAGCATTTT
d_gene: TRBD1; v_gene: TRBV18; j_gene: TRBJ1-5; abundance: -; CDR3aa: CASSPVPTGGFQPQHF; CDR3nt: TGTGCCAGCTCACCAGTTCCGACAGGGGGATTCCAGCCCCAGCATTTT
d_gene: -; v_gene: TRBV21-1; j_gene: TRBJ2-7; abundance: -; CDR3aa: CASGGQGGEQYF; CDR3nt: TGTGCCAGCGGCGGACAGGGTGGCGAGCAGTACTTC
d_gene: -; v_gene: TRBV4-1; j_gene: TRBJ2-7; abundance: -; CDR3aa: CASSSQARALEQYF; CDR3nt: TGCGCCAGCAGCTCGCAGGCACGCGCTCTCGAGCAGTACTTC
d_gene: TRBD1; v_gene: TRBV2; j_gene: TRBJ1-2; abundance: -; CDR3aa: CASTVQGALGNYGYTF; CDR3nt: TGTGCCAGCACGGTACAGGGGGCGCTTGGAAACTATGGCTACACCTTC
d_gene: -; v_gene: TRBV9; j_gene: TRBJ1-1; abundance: -; CDR3aa: CASSVVQGANTEAFF; CDR3nt: TGTGCCAGCAGCGTCGTACAGGGAGCGAACACTGAAGCTTTCTTT
d_gene: TRBD1; v_gene: TRBV28; j_gene: TRBJ1-2; abundance: -; CDR3aa: CASSAADRSNYGYTF; CDR3nt: TGTGCCAGCAGTGCCGCGGACAGGTCGAACTATGGCTACACCTTC
d_gene: TRBD2; v_gene: TRBV5-1; j_gene: TRBJ2-7; abundance: once; CDR3aa: CASSLGVAGADEQYF; CDR3nt: TGCGCCAGCAGCCTCGGGGTAGCGGGGGCGGACGAGCAGTACTTC
d_gene: -; v_gene: TRBV29-1; j_gene: TRBJ2-3; abundance: -; CDR3aa: CSVEPGTDTQYF; CDR3nt: TGCAGCGTTGAGCCGGGCACAGATACGCAGTATTTT
d_gene: -; v_gene: TRBV27; j_gene: TRBJ2-4; abundance: -; CDR3aa: CASSLGGLAKNIQYF; CDR3nt: TGTGCCAGCAGTTTAGGGGGACTAGCCAAAAACATTCAGTACTTC
d_gene: TRBD1; v_gene: TRBV7-3; j_gene: TRBJ2-1; abundance: -; CDR3aa: CASSSGQTGEQFF; CDR3nt: TGTGCCAGCAGCTCGGGACAGACGGGTGAGCAGTTCTTC
d_gene: TRBD1; v_gene: TRBV10-2; j_gene: TRBJ2-5; abundance: once; CDR3aa: CASSDRGEQWETQYF; CDR3nt: TGCGCCAGCAGCGACAGGGGCGAACAGTGGGAGACCCAGTACTTC
d_gene: TRBD2; v_gene: TRBV2; j_gene: TRBJ2-1; abundance: -; CDR3aa: CASAVAGGDNEQFF; CDR3nt: TGTGCCAGCGCAGTAGCGGGAGGGGACAATGAGCAGTTCTTC
d_gene: -; v_gene: TRBV30; j_gene: TRBJ1-3; abundance: -; CDR3aa: CAWSSLAGNTIYF; CDR3nt: TGTGCCTGGAGTTCGTTAGCTGGAAACACCATATATTTT
d_gene: TRBD2; v_gene: TRBV13; j_gene: TRBJ2-7; abundance: few; CDR3aa: CASSLGLWGTTSGGSYEQYF; CDR3nt: TGTGCCAGCAGCTTAGGCCTGTGGGGAACTACTAGCGGGGGCTCCTACGAGCAGTACTTC
d_gene: TRBD1; v_gene: TRBV28; j_gene: TRBJ1-1; abundance: -; CDR3aa: CASSTTYRGLDTEAFF; CDR3nt: TGTGCCAGCAGTACGACCTACAGGGGGTTGGACACTGAAGCTTTCTTT
d_gene: -; v_gene: TRBV9; j_gene: TRBJ2-1; abundance: -; CDR3aa: CASSVEDYDNEQFF; CDR3nt: TGTGCCAGCAGCGTAGAAGACTATGACAATGAGCAGTTCTTC
d_gene: -; v_gene: TRBV21-1; j_gene: TRBJ2-7; abundance: -; CDR3aa: CASSVAIIGQGPYEQYF; CDR3nt: TGTGCCAGCAGCGTAGCCATTATTGGACAGGGTCCGTACGAGCAGTACTTC